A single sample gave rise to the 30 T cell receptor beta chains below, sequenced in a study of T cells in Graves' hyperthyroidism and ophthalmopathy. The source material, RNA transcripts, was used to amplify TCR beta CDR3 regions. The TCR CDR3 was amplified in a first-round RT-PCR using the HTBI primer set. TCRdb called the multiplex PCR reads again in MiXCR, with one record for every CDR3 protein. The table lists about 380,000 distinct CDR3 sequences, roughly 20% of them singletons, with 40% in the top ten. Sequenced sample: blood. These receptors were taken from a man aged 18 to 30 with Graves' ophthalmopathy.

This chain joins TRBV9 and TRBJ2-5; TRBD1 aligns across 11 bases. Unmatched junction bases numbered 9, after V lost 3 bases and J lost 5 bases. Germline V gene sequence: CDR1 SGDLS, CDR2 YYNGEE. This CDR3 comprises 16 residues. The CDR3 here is CASSERGTGGWETQYF. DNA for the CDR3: TGTGCCAGCAGCGAGCGGGGGACAGGGGGTTGGGAGACCCAGTACTTC.

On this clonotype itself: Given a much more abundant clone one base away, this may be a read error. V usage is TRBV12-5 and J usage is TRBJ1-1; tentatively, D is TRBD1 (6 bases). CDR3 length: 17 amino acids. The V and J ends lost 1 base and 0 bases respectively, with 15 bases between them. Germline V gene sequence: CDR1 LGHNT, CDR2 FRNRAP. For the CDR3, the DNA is TGTGCTAGTGGTTTGGGGGTCGACAGGTACCTGAACACTGAAGCTTTCTTT. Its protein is CASGLGVDRYLNTEAFF.

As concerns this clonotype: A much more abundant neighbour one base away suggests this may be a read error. CDR3 residues: CASIQGGPYNEQYF. In nucleotides, the CDR3 is TGTGCCAGCATACAGGGGGGCCCCTACAATGAGCAGTACTTC. J is TRBJ2-1 and V is TRBV13, with TRBD1 identical over 8 bases. TRBJ2-7 explains the end of the DNA better; the J call may be wrong. Germline assignment: CDR1 PRHDT and CDR2 FYEKMQ (reference sequence). The CDR3 has 14 residues.

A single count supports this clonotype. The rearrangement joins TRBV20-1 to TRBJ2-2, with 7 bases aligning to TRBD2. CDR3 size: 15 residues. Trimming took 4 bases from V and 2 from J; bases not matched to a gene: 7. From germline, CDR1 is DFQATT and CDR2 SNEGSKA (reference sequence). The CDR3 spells CSAMLAVINTGELFF. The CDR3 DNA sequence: TGCAGTGCTATGCTAGCGGTGATCAACACCGGGGAGCTGTTTTTT.

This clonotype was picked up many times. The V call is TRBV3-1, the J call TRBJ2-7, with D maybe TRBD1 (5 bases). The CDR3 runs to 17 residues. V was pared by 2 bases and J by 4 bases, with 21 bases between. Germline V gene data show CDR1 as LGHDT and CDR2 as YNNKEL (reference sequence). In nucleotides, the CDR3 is TGTGCCAGCAGCCAAAACTCTGACAGCCAACGTTGGTACGAGCAGTACTTC. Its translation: CASSQNSDSQRWYEQYF.

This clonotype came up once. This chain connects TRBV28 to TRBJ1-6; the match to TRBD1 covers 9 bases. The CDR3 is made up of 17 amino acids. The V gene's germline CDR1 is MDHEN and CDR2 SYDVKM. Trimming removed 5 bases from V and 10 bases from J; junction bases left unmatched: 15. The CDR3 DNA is TGTGCCAGCAGTCGCCCCGGGACAGGGAACCCCCGGTCACCCCTCCACTTT. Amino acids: CASSRPGTGNPRSPLHF. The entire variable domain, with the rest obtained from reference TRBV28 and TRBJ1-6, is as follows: DVKVTQSSRYLVKRTGEKVFLECVQDMDHENMFWYRQDPGLGLRLIYFSYDVKMKEKGDIPEGYSVSREKKERFSLILESASTNQTSMYLCASSRPGTGNPRSPLHFGNGTRLTVT.

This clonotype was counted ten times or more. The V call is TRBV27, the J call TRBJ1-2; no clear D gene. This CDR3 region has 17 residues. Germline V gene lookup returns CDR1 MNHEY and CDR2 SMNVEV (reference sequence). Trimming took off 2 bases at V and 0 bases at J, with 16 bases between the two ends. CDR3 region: CASSLLSRQLANYGYTF. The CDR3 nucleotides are TGTGCCAGCAGTTTACTCTCGCGGCAGCTAGCTAACTATGGCTACACCTTC.

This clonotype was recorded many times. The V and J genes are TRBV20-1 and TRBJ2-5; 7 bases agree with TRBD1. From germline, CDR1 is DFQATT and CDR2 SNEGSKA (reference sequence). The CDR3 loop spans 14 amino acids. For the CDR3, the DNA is TGCAGCAAGACAGGGAGCCTCCTGAGAGAGACCCAGTACTTC. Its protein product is CSKTGSLLRETQYF.

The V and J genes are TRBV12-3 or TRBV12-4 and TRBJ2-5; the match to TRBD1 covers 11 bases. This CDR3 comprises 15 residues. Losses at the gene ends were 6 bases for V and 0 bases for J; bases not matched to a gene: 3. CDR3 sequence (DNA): TGTGCCAGCAGCCGGGACAGGGGGTACCAAGAGACCCAGTACTTC. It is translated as CASSRDRGYQETQYF.

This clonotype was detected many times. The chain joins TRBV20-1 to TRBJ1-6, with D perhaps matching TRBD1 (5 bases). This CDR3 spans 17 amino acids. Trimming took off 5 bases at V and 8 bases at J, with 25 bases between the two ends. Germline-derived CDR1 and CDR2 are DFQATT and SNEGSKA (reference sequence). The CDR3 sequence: CSARDRSKNQWDSPLHF. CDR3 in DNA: TGCAGTGCTCGGGACCGATCGAAGAATCAGTGGGATTCACCCCTCCACTTT.

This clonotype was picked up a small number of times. CDR3 nucleotides: TGTGCCAGCAGCCGAGGGACAGGGCTTGTTACTGAAAAACTGTTTTTT. It specifies CASSRGTGLVTEKLFF. The chain links TRBV3-1 to TRBJ1-4; 9 bases line up with TRBD1. The CDR3 is 16 amino acids. V was clipped by 4 bases and J by 7 bases; unmatched bases: 10. The germline gives CDR1 LGHDT, CDR2 YNNKEL (reference sequence). Drawing the rest from reference TRBV3-1 and TRBJ1-4, the complete variable domain is DTAVSQTPKYLVTQMGNDKSIKCEQNLGHDTMYWYKQDSKKFLKIMFSYNNKELIINETVPNRFSPKSPDKAHLNLHINSLELGDSAVYFCASSRGTGLVTEKLFFGSGTQLSVL.

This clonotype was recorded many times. This CDR3 reads CASRGDVNTEAFF. In DNA, the CDR3 is TGTGCCAGCAGGGGGGACGTGAACACTGAAGCTTTCTTT. This chain links TRBV6-1 with TRBJ1-1; D possibly corresponds to TRBD1 (5 bases). Germline V gene lookup returns CDR1 MNHNS and CDR2 SASEGT. Trimming shortened V by 6 bases and J by 0 bases, and 8 bases separated the two germline ends. The CDR3 loop spans 13 amino acids.

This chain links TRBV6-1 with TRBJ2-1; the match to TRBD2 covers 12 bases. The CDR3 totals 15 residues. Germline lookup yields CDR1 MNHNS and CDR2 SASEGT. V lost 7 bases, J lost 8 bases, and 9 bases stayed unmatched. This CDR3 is CASKALAGGRDEQFF. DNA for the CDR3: TGTGCCAGCAAAGCGCTAGCGGGAGGGCGGGATGAGCAGTTCTTC.

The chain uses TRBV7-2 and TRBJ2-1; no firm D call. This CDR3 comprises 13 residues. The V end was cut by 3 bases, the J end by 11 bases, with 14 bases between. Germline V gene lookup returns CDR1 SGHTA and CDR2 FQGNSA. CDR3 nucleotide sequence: TGTGCCAGCAGCTTTGCCGCGGATCGTAAGCAGTTCTTC. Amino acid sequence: CASSFAADRKQFF.

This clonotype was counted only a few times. CDR3 nucleotides: TGCAGTGCTAGGGTCGTAGAAACTGAAGCTTTCTTT. It codes for CSARVVETEAFF. The J gene is TRBJ1-1, the V gene TRBV20-1; D is unclear. This CDR3 has 12 amino acids. V was pared by 3 bases and J by 5 bases, with 10 bases between. CDR1 and CDR2 from the germline V gene are DFQATT and SNEGSKA (reference sequence).

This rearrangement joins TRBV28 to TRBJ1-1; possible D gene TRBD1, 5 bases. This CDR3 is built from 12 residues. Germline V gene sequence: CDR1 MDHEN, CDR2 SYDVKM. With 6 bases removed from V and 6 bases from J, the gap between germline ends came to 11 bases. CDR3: CASSGTGPEAFF. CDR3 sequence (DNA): TGTGCCAGCAGCGGGACGGGGCCTGAAGCTTTCTTT.

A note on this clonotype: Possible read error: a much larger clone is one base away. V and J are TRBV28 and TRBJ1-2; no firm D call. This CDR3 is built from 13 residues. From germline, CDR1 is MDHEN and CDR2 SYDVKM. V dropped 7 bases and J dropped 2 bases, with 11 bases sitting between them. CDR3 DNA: TGTGCCAGCATATCCCCAGAAAACTATGGCTACACCTTC. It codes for CASISPENYGYTF.

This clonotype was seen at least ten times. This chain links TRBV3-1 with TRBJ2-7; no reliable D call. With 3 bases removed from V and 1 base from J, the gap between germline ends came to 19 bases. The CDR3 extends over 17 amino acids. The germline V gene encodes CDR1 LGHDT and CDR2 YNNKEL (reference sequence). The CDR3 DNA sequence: TGTGCCAGCAGCCACAGTATAAAGGGCCGACCGTCCTACGAGCAGTACTTC. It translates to CASSHSIKGRPSYEQYF.

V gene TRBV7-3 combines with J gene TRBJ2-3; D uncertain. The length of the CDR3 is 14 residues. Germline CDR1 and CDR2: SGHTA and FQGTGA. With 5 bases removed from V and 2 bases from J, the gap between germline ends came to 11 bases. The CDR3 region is CASSIGHFTDTQYF. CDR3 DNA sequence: TGTGCCAGCAGCATAGGGCACTTCACAGATACGCAGTATTTT.

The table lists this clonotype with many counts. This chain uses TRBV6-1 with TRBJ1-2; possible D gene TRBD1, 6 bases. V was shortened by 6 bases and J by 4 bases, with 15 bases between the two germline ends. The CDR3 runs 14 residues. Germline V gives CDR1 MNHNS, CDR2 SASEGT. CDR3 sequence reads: CASRISTGIYGYTF. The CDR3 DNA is TGTGCCAGCAGGATCTCAACAGGGATCTATGGCTACACCTTC.

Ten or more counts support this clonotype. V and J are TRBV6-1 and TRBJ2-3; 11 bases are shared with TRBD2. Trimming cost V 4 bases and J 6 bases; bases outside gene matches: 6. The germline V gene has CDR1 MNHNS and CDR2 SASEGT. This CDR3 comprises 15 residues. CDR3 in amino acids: CASSVIAGGTDTQYF. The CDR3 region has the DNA TGTGCCAGCAGTGTCATAGCGGGGGGGACGGATACGCAGTATTTT.

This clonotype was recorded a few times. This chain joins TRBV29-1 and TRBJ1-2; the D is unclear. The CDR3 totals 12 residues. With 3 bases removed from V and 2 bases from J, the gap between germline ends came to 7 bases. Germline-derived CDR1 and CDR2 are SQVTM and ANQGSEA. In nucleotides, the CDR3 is TGCAGCGTTGATCGGGAAAACTATGGCTACACCTTC. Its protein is CSVDRENYGYTF.

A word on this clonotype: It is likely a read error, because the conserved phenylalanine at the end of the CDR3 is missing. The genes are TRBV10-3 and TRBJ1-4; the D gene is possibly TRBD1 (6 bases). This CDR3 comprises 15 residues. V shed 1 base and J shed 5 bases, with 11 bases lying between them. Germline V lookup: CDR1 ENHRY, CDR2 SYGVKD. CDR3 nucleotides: TGTGCCATCAGTGAGTTGACAGGAGAAAATGAAAAACTGTTTCTT. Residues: CAISELTGENEKLFL.

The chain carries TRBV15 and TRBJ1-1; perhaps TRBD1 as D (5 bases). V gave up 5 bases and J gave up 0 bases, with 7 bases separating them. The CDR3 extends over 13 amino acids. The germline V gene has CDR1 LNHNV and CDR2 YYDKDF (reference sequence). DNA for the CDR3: TGTGCCACCAGCGGGGGGTTGAACACTGAAGCTTTCTTT. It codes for CATSGGLNTEAFF.

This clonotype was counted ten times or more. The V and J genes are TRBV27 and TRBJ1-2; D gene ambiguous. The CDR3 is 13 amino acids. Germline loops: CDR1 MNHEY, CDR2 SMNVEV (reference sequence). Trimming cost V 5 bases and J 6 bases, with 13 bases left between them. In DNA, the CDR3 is TGTGCCAGCAGTGATTTCGGTTTTGATGGCTACACCTTC. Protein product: CASSDFGFDGYTF.

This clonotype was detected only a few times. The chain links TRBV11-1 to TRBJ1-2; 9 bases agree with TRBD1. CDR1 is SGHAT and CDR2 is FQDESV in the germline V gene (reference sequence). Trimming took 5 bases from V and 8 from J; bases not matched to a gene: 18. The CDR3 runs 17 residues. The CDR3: CASSLDSYTGGPRGYTF. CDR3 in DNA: TGTGCCAGCAGCCTCGACTCGTACACAGGGGGCCCACGGGGCTACACCTTC.

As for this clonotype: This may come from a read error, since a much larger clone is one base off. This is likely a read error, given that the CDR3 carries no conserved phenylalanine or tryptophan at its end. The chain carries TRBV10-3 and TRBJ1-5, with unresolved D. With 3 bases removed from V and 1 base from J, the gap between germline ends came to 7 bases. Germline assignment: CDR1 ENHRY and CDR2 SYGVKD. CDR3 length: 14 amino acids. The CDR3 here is CAISDGLSNQPQHL. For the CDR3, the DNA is TGTGCCATCAGTGACGGGTTGAGCAATCAGCCCCAGCATCTT.

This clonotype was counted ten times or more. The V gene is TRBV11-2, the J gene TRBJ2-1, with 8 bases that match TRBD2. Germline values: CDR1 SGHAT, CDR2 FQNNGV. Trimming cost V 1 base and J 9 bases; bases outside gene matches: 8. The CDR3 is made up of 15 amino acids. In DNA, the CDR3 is TGTGCCAGCAGCTTAGCGGGGGGGGCCGGCGGTGAGCAGTTCTTC. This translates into CASSLAGGAGGEQFF.

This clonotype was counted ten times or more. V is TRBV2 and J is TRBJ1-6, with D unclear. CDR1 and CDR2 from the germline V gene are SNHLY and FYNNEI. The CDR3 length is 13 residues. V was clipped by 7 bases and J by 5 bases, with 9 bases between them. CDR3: CASNWRDNSPLHF. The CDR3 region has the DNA TGTGCCAGCAACTGGAGGGATAATTCACCCCTCCACTTT.

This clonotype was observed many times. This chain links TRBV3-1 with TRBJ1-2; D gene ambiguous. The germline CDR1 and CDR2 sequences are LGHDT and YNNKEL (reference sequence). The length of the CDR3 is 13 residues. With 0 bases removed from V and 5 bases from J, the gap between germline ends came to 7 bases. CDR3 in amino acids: CASSQDAGYGYTF. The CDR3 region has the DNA TGTGCCAGCAGCCAAGATGCGGGATATGGCTACACCTTC.